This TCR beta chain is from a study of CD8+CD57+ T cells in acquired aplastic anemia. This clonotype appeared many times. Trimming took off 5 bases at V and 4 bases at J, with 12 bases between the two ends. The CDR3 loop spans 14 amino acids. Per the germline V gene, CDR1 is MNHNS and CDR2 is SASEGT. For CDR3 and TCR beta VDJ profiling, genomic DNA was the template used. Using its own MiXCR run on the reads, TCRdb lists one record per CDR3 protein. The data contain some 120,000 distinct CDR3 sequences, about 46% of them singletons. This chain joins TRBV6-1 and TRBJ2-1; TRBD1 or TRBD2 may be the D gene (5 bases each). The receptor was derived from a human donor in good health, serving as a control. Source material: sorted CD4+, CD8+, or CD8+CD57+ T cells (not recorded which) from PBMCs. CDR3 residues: CASSLVGEYNEQFF. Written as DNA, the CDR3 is TGTGCCAGCAGTCTTGTGGGGGAGTACAATGAGCAGTTCTTC.